This T cell receptor beta chain was profiled in a study of metastatic and nonmetastatic thyroid tumors. This CDR3 comprises 14 residues. Germline V gene data show CDR1 as SGDLS and CDR2 as YYNGEE. V was pared by 0 bases and J by 10 bases, with 17 bases between. With MiXCR, TCRdb called clones anew from the PCR reads. The sample lists about 3,500 clones, more than 35% seen once, with roughly a fifth in the top ten. No patient received treatment before thyroid surgery. The specimen sequenced was adjacent normal tissue. This receptor was obtained from a female donor with papillary thyroid cancer or a benign thyroid nodule (not recorded which). Some clones in this sample may be carry-over from other donors' samples. This chain uses TRBV9 with TRBJ2-7; possible D gene TRBD2, 6 bases. The CDR3 spells CASSVGTVGGDQYF. DNA of the CDR3: TGTGCCAGCAGCGTAGGAACAGTGGGAGGTGATCAGTACTTC.